This TCR beta chain was sequenced during a study of blood T cell repertoires in COVID-19. Germline V lookup: CDR1 KGHSH, CDR2 LQKENI. The CDR3 is 14 residues long. V was pared by 3 bases and J by 1 base, with 9 bases between. The data were produced by immunoSEQ multiplex PCR, yet TCRdb's version contains in-frame clones alone and is incomplete. The sample has 150,000 to 200,000 clones, around 82% seen once. The origin of this receptor is a man in his 60s who had recovered from COVID-19. Sequencing input: PBMCs or T cells enriched from blood (not recorded which). The chain uses TRBV18 and TRBJ1-1; maybe TRBD1 (6 bases). This CDR3 reads CASSPQGWNTEAFF. CDR3 DNA: TGTGCCAGCTCACCTCAGGGGTGGAACACTGAAGCTTTCTTT.